This T cell receptor beta chain was captured by sequencing in a study of cytomegalovirus exposure and HLA in healthy donors. Findings and limits, study-wide: Earlier analysis yielded a pattern in which most TCR beta V segments were productive about 90% or about 30% of the time.

It was with 60 Vbeta and 13 Jbeta primers that the PCR ran. The assay was immunoSEQ multiplex PCR, and TCRdb's table has in-frame clones only and misses some. The sample has 120,000 or so clones; around 80% are singletons. V was cut by 4 bases and J by 6 bases, with 12 bases left in between. The CDR3 covers 14 residues. Germline-derived CDR1 and CDR2 are ENHRY and SYGVKD. This clone was seen a few times. The antigen remains undetermined. The chain employs TRBV10-3 and TRBJ2-2, with D possibly being TRBD2 (6 bases). Source material: PBMCs. The source of this sequence is a human donor in good health. CDR3 in amino acids: CAISGDSYSGELFF. Written as DNA, the CDR3 is TGTGCCATCAGTGGGGACTCCTATTCCGGGGAGCTGTTTTTT.